These T cell receptor beta chains were read from a single sample in a study of blood T cell repertoires in COVID-19. Sequencing was performed with immunoSEQ multiplex PCR; in TCRdb, only in-frame clones are kept and a portion is missing. Counted here are 350,000 to 450,000 clones, around 86% occurring once; the ten biggest clones make up about 3%. The specimen was peripheral blood. Source of these receptors: a human donor in a cohort sampled during active COVID-19. The CDR3 runs from the conserved cysteine through the conserved F or W. A D gene is named only where the DNA matches it firmly. Size values are once, few and many counts, or a class for expanded clones, and some rows have none.

cdr3_aa	cdr3_nt	clone_size	d_call	j_call	cdr3_length	v_call
CASSIDRGNEQFF	TGTGCCAGTAGTATTGACAGGGGCAATGAGCAGTTCTTC	.	TRBD1	TRBJ2-1	13	TRBV19
CASGTGEGRGYTF	TGTGCCAGCGGGACAGGGGAGGGACGGGGCTACACCTTC	.	TRBD1	TRBJ1-2	13	TRBV2
CASTQANTGELFF	TGTGCCAGCACTCAGGCGAACACCGGGGAGCTGTTTTTT	once	.	TRBJ2-2	13	TRBV2
CASTYSPTGGGAQYF	TGTGCCAGTACTTATTCCCCGACAGGGGGCGGGGCGCAGTATTTT	.	TRBD1	TRBJ2-3	15	TRBV19
CASRATRGGTGANVLTF	TGTGCCAGCAGGGCTACCCGGGGCGGGACTGGGGCCAACGTCCTGACTTTC	.	.	TRBJ2-6	17	TRBV7-9
CAWSVFRVGEQYF	TGTGCCTGGAGTGTCTTCAGGGTGGGAGAGCAGTACTTC	.	.	TRBJ2-7	13	TRBV30
CAISEGGTGFFSPLHF	TGTGCCATCAGTGAAGGTGGGACAGGGTTTTTTTCACCCCTCCACTTT	.	TRBD1	TRBJ1-6	16	TRBV10-3
CSVEGTGGAGYEQYF	TGCAGCGTTGAAGGGACAGGGGGCGCTGGTTACGAGCAGTACTTC	.	TRBD1	TRBJ2-7	15	TRBV29-1
CASSSTGTATNEKLFF	TGCGCCAGCAGCTCTACAGGGACGGCAACTAATGAAAAACTGTTTTTT	.	.	TRBJ1-4	16	TRBV5-1
CASRGRGLEETQYF	TGTGCCAGCAGAGGTCGAGGGTTGGAAGAGACCCAGTACTTC	.	.	TRBJ2-5	14	TRBV3-1/TRBV3-2
CASSMGQGAFYEQYF	TGTGCCAGTAGTATGGGGCAGGGGGCGTTCTACGAGCAGTACTTC	.	TRBD1	TRBJ2-7	15	TRBV19
CASSWELGGETYEQYF	TGTGCCAGCAGCTGGGAACTAGGTGGGGAAACCTACGAGCAGTACTTC	.	.	TRBJ2-7	16	TRBV5-4
CASSRQNQNTEAFF	TGTGCCAGCAGCAGACAGAATCAGAACACTGAAGCTTTCTTT	once	.	TRBJ1-1	14	TRBV7-2
CASSQQGISYNEQFF	TGTGCCAGTAGCCAACAGGGTATCTCCTACAATGAGCAGTTCTTC	.	.	TRBJ2-1	15	TRBV19
CASSLGSPGQDTQYF	TGTGCTAGCAGCTTAGGTAGCCCAGGGCAAGATACGCAGTATTTT	.	.	TRBJ2-3	15	TRBV7-7
CASSLASDSYEQYF	TGCGCCAGCAGCCTAGCTAGCGACTCCTACGAGCAGTACTTC	.	.	TRBJ2-7	14	TRBV5-1
CATSDRQATGYNEQFF	TGTGCCACCAGTGATAGACAGGCGACGGGTTACAATGAGCAGTTCTTC	.	.	TRBJ2-1	16	TRBV24-1
CASSPWGQRAEAFF	TGTGCCAGCTCACCGTGGGGACAAAGGGCTGAAGCTTTCTTT	.	.	TRBJ1-1	14	TRBV18
CASRDRYPSYNEQFF	TGTGCCAGCAGGGACAGGTACCCTTCATACAATGAGCAGTTCTTC	.	TRBD1	TRBJ2-1	15	TRBV11-2
CASSIVPLNQPQHF	TGTGCCAGTAGTATAGTTCCCCTCAATCAGCCCCAGCATTTT	.	.	TRBJ1-5	14	TRBV19
CSGSTGSDTEAFF	TGCAGCGGATCCACGGGGTCGGACACTGAAGCTTTCTTT	.	.	TRBJ1-1	13	TRBV29-1
CASSMGAGHTEAFF	TGTGCCAGTAGTATGGGCGCAGGGCACACTGAAGCTTTCTTT	.	.	TRBJ1-1	14	TRBV19
CASSLSGGSSYGYTF	TGTGCCAGCTCACTATCCGGCGGGTCTAGTTATGGCTACACCTTC	.	.	TRBJ1-2	15	TRBV18
CATTSGATDTQYF	TGTGCCACCACTAGCGGGGCCACAGATACGCAGTATTTT	.	TRBD2	TRBJ2-3	13	TRBV24-1
CASSDVGRTATYEQYF	TGTGCCAGCAGCGATGTTGGCCGGACAGCTACCTACGAGCAGTACTTC	once	.	TRBJ2-7	16	TRBV11-2
CASSHLASQQFF	TGTGCCAGCAGCCACCTAGCCTCTCAGCAGTTCTTC	.	.	TRBJ2-1	12	TRBV13
CASSDQSGADEQYF	TGTGCCAGTAGTGACCAGAGTGGAGCGGACGAGCAATACTTC	.	.	TRBJ2-7	14	TRBV19
CASSEEAGSSTDTQYF	TGTGCCAGCAGTGAAGAGGCAGGGTCTAGCACAGATACGCAGTATTTT	.	.	TRBJ2-3	16	TRBV2
CSARTGRSYEQYF	TGCAGCGCCCGGACAGGGCGCTCCTACGAGCAGTACTTC	.	TRBD1	TRBJ2-7	13	TRBV29-1
CASRTGTSGSAGELFF	TGTGCCAGCAGAACTGGGACTAGCGGGAGTGCCGGGGAGCTGTTTTTT	.	TRBD2	TRBJ2-2	16	TRBV7-2
CASSLAFEGSTQETQYF	TGCGCCAGCAGCTTGGCCTTCGAGGGCTCAACCCAAGAGACCCAGTACTTC	.	.	TRBJ2-5	17	TRBV5-1
CASRGSGQQTQYF	TGTGCCAGCCGGGGGTCGGGTCAGCAGACCCAGTACTTC	.	.	TRBJ2-5	13	TRBV6-5
CASSRRQGWAFF	TGTGCCAGTAGTCGGAGACAGGGTTGGGCTTTCTTT	.	TRBD1	TRBJ1-1	12	TRBV19
CASSVGGSWNEQFF	TGTGCCAGCAGCGTAGGGGGCTCTTGGAATGAGCAGTTCTTC	.	TRBD1	TRBJ2-1	14	TRBV2
CASSLPTSGGAETYNEQFF	TGTGCCAGCAGCCTACCGACTAGCGGGGGGGCTGAAACCTACAATGAGCAGTTCTTC	.	TRBD2	TRBJ2-1	19	TRBV7-8
CASISETGASGEQYF	TGTGCCAGCATCTCAGAGACAGGCGCCTCGGGAGAGCAGTACTTC	once	.	TRBJ2-7	15	TRBV2
CASRIRQGGTDTQYF	TGCGCCAGCAGAATCAGGCAAGGGGGCACAGATACGCAGTATTTT	.	.	TRBJ2-3	15	TRBV5-1
CASSPKGLAGTTDTQYF	TGCGCCAGCAGCCCAAAAGGACTAGCGGGGACCACAGATACGCAGTATTTT	.	TRBD2	TRBJ2-3	17	TRBV5-1
CASSASGTGGDEQFF	TGTGCCAGCAGTGCGTCGGGGACAGGGGGAGATGAGCAGTTCTTC	.	TRBD1	TRBJ2-1	15	TRBV6-4
CAWSAGLAGGMSSYNEQFF	TGTGCCTGGAGTGCGGGACTAGCGGGGGGGATGAGCTCCTACAATGAGCAGTTCTTC	.	TRBD2	TRBJ2-1	19	TRBV30
CASSTPRGGRTEAFF	TGTGCCAGCAGCACTCCTCGGGGAGGACGGACCGAAGCTTTCTTT	.	.	TRBJ1-1	15	TRBV6-5
CASSLTANEQFF	TGTGCCAGCAGCTTAACAGCCAATGAGCAGTTCTTC	.	.	TRBJ2-1	12	TRBV7-3
CASSGGGPYSNQPQHF	TGTGCCAGTAGTGGGGGGGGCCCTTATAGCAATCAGCCCCAGCATTTT	.	.	TRBJ1-5	16	TRBV19
CASSLPYQETQYF	TGTGCCAGCAGCTTGCCGTACCAAGAGACCCAGTACTTC	.	.	TRBJ2-5	13	TRBV5-4
CASSPGQGYEQYF	TGTGCCAGCAGTCCGGGACAGGGCTACGAGCAGTACTTC	once	TRBD1	TRBJ2-7	13	TRBV27
CASSQGGVSGTDTQYF	TGTGCCAGCAGCCAAGGGGGGGTGAGCGGCACAGATACGCAGTATTTT	.	.	TRBJ2-3	16	TRBV3-1/TRBV3-2
CASSMTPPSTDTQYF	TGTGCCAGTAGTATGACACCACCCAGCACAGATACGCAGTATTTT	.	.	TRBJ2-3	15	TRBV19
CATSDLTSSSGSDEQFF	TGTGCCACCAGTGACCTGACTAGCTCGTCTGGCAGCGATGAGCAGTTCTTC	.	TRBD2	TRBJ2-1	17	TRBV24-1
CASPGMNTEAFF	TGTGCCAGCCCGGGGATGAACACTGAAGCTTTCTTT	.	.	TRBJ1-1	12	TRBV9
CASSGGTGEIQYGYTF	TGTGCCAGCAGTGGGGGGACTGGGGAGATTCAGTATGGCTACACCTTC	few	.	TRBJ1-2	16	TRBV2